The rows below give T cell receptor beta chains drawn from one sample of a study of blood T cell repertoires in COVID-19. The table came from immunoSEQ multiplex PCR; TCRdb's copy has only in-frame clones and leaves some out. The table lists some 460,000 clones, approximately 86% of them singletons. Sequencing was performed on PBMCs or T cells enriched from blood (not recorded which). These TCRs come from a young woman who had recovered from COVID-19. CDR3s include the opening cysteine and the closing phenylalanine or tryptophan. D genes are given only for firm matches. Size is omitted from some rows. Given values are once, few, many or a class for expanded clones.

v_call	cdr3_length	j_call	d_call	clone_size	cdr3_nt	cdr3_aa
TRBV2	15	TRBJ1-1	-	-	TGTGCCAGCAGTGACGGTCACCAGGATGTACCTGAAGCTTTCTTT	CASSDGHQDVPEAFF
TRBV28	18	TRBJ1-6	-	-	TGTGCCAGCAGTTTGCGATACGGTCGGGGGGTCGGTGGTTCACCCCTCCACTTT	CASSLRYGRGVGGSPLHF
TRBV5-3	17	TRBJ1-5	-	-	TGTGCCAGAAGCACCTCCTCAGGGGAACGGGGCTATCAGCCCCAGCATTTT	CARSTSSGERGYQPQHF
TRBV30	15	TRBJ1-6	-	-	TGTGCCTGGAGCGCCGGGAGGCTCTCAAATTCACCCCTCCACTTT	CAWSAGRLSNSPLHF
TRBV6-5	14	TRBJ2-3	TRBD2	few	TGTGCCAGCACTCCGGGACTAGCAACAGATACGCAGTATTTT	CASTPGLATDTQYF
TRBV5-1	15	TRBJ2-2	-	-	TGCGCCAGCAGCTTCTGGCAGGGAAGCACCGGGGAGCTGTTTTTT	CASSFWQGSTGELFF
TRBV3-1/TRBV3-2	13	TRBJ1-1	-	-	TGTGCCAGCAGCCTACCGGACCGCACAGGGGCTTTCTTT	CASSLPDRTGAFF
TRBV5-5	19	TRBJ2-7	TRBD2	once	TGTGCCAGCAGCTTGAGAGGACAGACCTTCCTAGCGGGGGCCGACGAGCAGTACTTC	CASSLRGQTFLAGADEQYF
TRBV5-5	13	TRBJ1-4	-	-	TGTGCCAGCAGCCCCGTCCCCGGTGAAAAACTGTTTTTT	CASSPVPGEKLFF
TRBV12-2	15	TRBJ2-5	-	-	TGTGCAAGTCGCTTAGGGGCCGCGTACCAAGAGACCCAGTACTTC	CASRLGAAYQETQYF
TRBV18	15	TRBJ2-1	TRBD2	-	TGTGCCAGCTCACCATCCCGGGGGGACTACAATGAGCAGTTCTTC	CASSPSRGDYNEQFF
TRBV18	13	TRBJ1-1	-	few	TGTGCCAGCTCCCCGGCGGGGAACACTGAAGCTTTCTTT	CASSPAGNTEAFF
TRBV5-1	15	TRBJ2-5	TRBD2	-	TGCGCCAGCAGCTTGGCCGGACTAGCGGAGGAGACCCAGTACTTC	CASSLAGLAEETQYF
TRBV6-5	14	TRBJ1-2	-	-	TGTGCCAGCCGAAGGACAGCTTCAGTTTGGGGCTACACCTTC	CASRRTASVWGYTF
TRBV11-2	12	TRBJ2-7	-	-	TGTGCCAGCTTACAGACCTCCTACGAGCAGTACTTC	CASLQTSYEQYF
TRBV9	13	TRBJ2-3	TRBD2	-	TGTGCCAGCAGCGTCGACAGCGGGGATGCGCAGTATTTT	CASSVDSGDAQYF
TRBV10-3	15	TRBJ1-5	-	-	TGTGCCTCGTCCACCCTGGAGGGGGGGGGTCAGCCCCAGCATTTT	CASSTLEGGGQPQHF
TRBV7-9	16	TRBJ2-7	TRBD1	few	TGTGCCAGCAGCTTAGGGACAGGGGCAGCCCCGAGGGAGCAGTACTTC	CASSLGTGAAPREQYF
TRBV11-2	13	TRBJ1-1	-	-	TGTGCCAGCAGCTTAGAAGTCGGCACTGAAGCTTTCTTT	CASSLEVGTEAFF
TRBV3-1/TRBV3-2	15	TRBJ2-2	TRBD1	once	TGTGCCAGCAGCCAAAACAGGGGGGTATCCGGGGAGCTGTTTTTT	CASSQNRGVSGELFF
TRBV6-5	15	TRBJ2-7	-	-	TGTGCCAGTCCCACATCGACAGGAGGCCACTACGAGCAGTACTTC	CASPTSTGGHYEQYF
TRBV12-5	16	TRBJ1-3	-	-	TGTGCTAGTGGTTTTGGCGAGGCTTACTCTGGAAACACCATATATTTT	CASGFGEAYSGNTIYF
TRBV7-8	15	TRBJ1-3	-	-	TGTGCCAGCAGCTTGGCGGGCTTCTCTGGAAACACCATATATTTT	CASSLAGFSGNTIYF
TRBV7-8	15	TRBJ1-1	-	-	TGTGCCAGCAGCCCCAACGCCCAGGGAGGATCTGAAGCTTTCTTT	CASSPNAQGGSEAFF
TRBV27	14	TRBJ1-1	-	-	TGTGCCAGCACCTACGGGTCGGGAGGGACTGAAGCTTTCTTT	CASTYGSGGTEAFF
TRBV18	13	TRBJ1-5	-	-	TGTGCCAGCTCACCCGTAGCTGATCAGCCCCAGCATTTT	CASSPVADQPQHF
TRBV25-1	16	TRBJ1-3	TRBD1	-	TGTGCCAGCAGCCTTACGACAGGGGGCTTCGAAGACACCATATATTTT	CASSLTTGGFEDTIYF
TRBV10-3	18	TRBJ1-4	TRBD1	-	TGTGCCATCAGTGAGCTACGACAGGGGGTAGGGGCTAATGAAAAACTGTTTTTT	CAISELRQGVGANEKLFF
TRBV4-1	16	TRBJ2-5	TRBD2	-	TGCGCCAGCAGCCGAACAACAGGACTAGTTCGGGAGACCCAGTACTTC	CASSRTTGLVRETQYF
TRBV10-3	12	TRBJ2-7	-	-	TGTGCCATCAGTGAGTCCAGCTACGAGCAGTACTTC	CAISESSYEQYF
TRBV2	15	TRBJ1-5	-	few	TGTGCCAGCAGTGAAACGGGGGGAGAGGTTCAGCCCCAGCATTTT	CASSETGGEVQPQHF
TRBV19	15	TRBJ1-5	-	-	TGTGCCAGTAGTCCCGGGGTGTATAGCAATCAGCCCCAGCATTTT	CASSPGVYSNQPQHF
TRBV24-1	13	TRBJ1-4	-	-	TGTGCCACCAGTTCAGTTTTCGATGAAAAACTGTTTTTT	CATSSVFDEKLFF
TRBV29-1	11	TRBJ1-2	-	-	TGCAGCGTTGGGGCAGGGGATGGCTACACCTTC	CSVGAGDGYTF
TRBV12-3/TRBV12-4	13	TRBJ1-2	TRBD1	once	TGTGCCAGCAGTTCCGACAGGGTGGGGGGCTACACCTTC	CASSSDRVGGYTF
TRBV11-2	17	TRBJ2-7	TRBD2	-	TGTGCCAGCAGCTCTATTCAGACTAGCGGGGGAAGAAAGGGGCAGTACTTC	CASSSIQTSGGRKGQYF
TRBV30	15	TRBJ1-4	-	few	TGTGCCTGGAGTGTACGGAGGAGACTAAATGAAAAACTGTTTTTT	CAWSVRRRLNEKLFF
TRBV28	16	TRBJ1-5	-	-	TGTGCCAGCAGTCCTACCCATTTGAGTACTAATCAGCCCCAGCATTTT	CASSPTHLSTNQPQHF
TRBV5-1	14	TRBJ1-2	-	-	TGCGCCAGCAGCTTCGACTCGGTTAGCTATGGCTACACCTTC	CASSFDSVSYGYTF
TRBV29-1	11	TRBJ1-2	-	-	TGCAGCGGGAAGGAGGGAAATGGCTACACCTTC	CSGKEGNGYTF